This T cell receptor beta chain is from a study of blood T cell repertoires in COVID-19. Study details: T cells, B-cell-depleted T cells, or PBMCs supplied cDNA or gDNA.

In the study's own analysis: Quantification of nucleated cells was approximated via reference gene primer amplification. The table came from immunoSEQ multiplex PCR; TCRdb's copy has only in-frame clones and leaves some out. V, J and clone size reflect that table, while D and trimming were determined from the DNA. The sample records around 420,000 clones, over 75% being singletons. This clone was seen a handful of times. Germline trimming cut 4 bases from V and 2 bases from J; bases unmatched to any gene: 5. CDR3 length: 17 residues. Germline CDR1 reads SGHRS; CDR2 reads YFSETQ. Clinical history reported by participants formed the basis on which cohorts were assigned.

Source material: PBMCs or T cells enriched from blood (not recorded which). The receptor was derived from a woman between 40 and 50 years old with acute COVID-19. The gene calls are TRBV5-1 and TRBJ2-3; 15 positions agree with TRBD2. The CDR3 is CASSTGTSGGHTDTQYF. The CDR3 bases are TGCGCCAGCAGCACAGGGACTAGCGGGGGGCACACAGATACGCAGTATTTT.